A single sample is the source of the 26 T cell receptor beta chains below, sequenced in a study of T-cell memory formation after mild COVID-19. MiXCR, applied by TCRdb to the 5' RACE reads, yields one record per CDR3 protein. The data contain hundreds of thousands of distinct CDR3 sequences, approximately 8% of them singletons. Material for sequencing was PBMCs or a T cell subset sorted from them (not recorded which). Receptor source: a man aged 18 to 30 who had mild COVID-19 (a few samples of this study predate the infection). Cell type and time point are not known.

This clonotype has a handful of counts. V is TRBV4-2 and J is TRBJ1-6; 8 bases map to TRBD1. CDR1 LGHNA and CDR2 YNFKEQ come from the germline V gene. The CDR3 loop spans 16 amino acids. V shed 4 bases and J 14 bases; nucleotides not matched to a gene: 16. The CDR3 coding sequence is TGTGCCAGCAGCCCAGTTAGCTGGACAGGGTGGATATCCCTCCACTTT. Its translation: CASSPVSWTGWISLHF.

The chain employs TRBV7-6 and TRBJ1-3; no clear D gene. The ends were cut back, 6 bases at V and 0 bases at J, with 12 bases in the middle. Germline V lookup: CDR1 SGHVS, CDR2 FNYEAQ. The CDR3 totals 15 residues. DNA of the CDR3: TGTGCCAGCAGACCTCGGGAGGTCTCTGGAAACACCATATATTTT. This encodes CASRPREVSGNTIYF.

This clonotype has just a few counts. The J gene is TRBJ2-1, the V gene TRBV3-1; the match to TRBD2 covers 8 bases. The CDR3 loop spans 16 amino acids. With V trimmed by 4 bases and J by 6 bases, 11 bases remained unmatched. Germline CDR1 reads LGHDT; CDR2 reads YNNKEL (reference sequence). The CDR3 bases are TGTGCCAGCAGCCCCCTTGGGAGCGGGGGAGGCAATGAGCAGTTCTTC. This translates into CASSPLGSGGGNEQFF.

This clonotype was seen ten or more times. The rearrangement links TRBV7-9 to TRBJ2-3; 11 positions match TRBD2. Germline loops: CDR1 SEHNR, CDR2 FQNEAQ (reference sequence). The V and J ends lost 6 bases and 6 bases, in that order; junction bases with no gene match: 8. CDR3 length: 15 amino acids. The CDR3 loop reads CASSVTSGATDTQYF. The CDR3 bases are TGTGCCAGCAGTGTGACTAGCGGGGCGACGGATACGCAGTATTTT.

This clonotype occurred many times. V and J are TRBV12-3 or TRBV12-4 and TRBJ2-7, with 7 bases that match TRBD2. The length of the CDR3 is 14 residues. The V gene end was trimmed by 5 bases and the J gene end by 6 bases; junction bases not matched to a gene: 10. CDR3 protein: CASSLRLALREQYF. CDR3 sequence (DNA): TGTGCCAGCAGTCTCCGACTAGCTCTTCGCGAGCAGTACTTC.

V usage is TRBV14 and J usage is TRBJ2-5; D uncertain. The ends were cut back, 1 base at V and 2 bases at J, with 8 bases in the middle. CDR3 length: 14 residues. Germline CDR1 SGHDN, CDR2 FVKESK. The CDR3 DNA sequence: TGTGCCAGCAGCCAAGTCAACGGTCAAGAGACCCAGTACTTC. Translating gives CASSQVNGQETQYF.

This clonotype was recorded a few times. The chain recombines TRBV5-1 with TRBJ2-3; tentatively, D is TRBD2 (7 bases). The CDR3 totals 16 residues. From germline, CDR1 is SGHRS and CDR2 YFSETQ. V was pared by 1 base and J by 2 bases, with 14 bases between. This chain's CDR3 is CASSLLGRGPTDTQYF. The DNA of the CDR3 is TGCGCCAGCAGCTTGTTGGGGCGGGGGCCCACAGATACGCAGTATTTT.

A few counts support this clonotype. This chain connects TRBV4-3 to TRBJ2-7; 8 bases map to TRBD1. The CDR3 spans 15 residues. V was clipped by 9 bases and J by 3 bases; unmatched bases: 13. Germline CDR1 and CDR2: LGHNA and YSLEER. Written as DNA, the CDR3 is TGCGCCAGACCTTACGGGGGACAGGCTTACTACGAGCAGTACGTC. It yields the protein CARPYGGQAYYEQYV.

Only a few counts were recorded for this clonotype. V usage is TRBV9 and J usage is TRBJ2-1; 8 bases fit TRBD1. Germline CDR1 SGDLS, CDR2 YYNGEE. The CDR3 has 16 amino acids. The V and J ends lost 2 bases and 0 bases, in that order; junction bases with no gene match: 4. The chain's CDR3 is CASSVVDRGSYNEQFF. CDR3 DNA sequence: TGTGCCAGCAGCGTGGTAGACAGGGGCTCCTACAATGAGCAGTTCTTC.

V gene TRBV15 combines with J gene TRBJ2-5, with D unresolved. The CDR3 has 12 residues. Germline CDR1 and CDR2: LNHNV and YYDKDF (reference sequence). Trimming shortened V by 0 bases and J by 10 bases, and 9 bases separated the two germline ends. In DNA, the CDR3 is TGTGCCACCAGCAGAGATTTTGGGGACCAGTACTTC. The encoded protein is CATSRDFGDQYF.

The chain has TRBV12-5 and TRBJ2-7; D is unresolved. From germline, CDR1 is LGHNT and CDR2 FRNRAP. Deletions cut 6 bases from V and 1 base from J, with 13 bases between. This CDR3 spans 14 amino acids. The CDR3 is CASGPGHRSYEQYF. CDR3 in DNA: TGTGCTAGTGGCCCGGGTCACCGGTCCTACGAGCAGTACTTC. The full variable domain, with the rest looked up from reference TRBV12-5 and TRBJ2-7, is DARVTQTPRHKVTEMGQEVTMRCQPILGHNTVFWYRQTMMQGLELLAYFRNRAPLDDSGMPKDRFSAEMPDATLATLKIQPSEPRDSAVYFCASGPGHRSYEQYFGPGTRLTVT.

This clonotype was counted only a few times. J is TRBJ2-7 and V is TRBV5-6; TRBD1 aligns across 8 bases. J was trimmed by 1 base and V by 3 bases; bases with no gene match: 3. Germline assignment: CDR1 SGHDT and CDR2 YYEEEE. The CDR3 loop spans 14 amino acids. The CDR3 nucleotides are TGTGCCAGCAGCTCCCGGGACAGGTCCTACGAGCAGTACGTC. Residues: CASSSRDRSYEQYV.

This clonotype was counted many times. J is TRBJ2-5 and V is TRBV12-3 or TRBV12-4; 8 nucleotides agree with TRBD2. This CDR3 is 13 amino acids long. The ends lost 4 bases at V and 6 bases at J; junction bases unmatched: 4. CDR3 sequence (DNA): TGTGCCAGCAGTTGGACTAGCTGGAAGACCCAGTACTTC. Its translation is CASSWTSWKTQYF.

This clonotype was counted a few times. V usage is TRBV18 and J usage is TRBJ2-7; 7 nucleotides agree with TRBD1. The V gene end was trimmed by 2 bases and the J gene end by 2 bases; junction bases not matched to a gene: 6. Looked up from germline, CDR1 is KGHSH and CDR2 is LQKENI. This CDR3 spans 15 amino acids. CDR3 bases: TGTGCCAGCTCACCATACCGGGACAGCACCTACGAGCAGTACTTC. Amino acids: CASSPYRDSTYEQYF.

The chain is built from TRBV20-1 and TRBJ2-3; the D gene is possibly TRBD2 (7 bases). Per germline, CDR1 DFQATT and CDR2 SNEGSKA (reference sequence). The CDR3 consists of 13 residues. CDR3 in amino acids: CSLNRGAGDTQYF. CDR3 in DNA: TGCAGCTTAAACCGGGGGGCCGGGGATACGCAGTATTTT.

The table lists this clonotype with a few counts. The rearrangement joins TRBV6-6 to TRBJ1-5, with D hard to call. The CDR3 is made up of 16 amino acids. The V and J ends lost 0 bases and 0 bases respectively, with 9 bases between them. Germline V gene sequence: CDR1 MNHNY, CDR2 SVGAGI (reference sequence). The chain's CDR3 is CASSYSSLGSNQPQHF. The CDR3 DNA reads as TGTGCCAGCAGTTACTCGAGTCTTGGTAGCAATCAGCCCCAGCATTTT.

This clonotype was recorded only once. DNA for the CDR3: TGCAGCGTTGAGAGGTGGGACCCAACTGGGGCCAACGTCCTGACTTTC. Residues: CSVERWDPTGANVLTF. The chain is built from TRBV29-1 and TRBJ2-6; D possibly matches TRBD1 or TRBD2 (5 bases each). Germline CDR1 reads SQVTM; CDR2 reads ANQGSEA. The V end was cut by 3 bases, the J end by 2 bases, with 14 bases between. This CDR3 has 16 amino acids.

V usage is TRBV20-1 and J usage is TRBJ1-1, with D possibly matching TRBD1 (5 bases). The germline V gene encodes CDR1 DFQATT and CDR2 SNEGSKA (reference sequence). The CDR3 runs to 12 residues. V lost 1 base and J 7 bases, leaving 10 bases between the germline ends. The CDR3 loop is CSARGRGDEAFF. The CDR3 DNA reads TGCAGTGCTAGAGGTCGAGGGGATGAAGCTTTCTTT.

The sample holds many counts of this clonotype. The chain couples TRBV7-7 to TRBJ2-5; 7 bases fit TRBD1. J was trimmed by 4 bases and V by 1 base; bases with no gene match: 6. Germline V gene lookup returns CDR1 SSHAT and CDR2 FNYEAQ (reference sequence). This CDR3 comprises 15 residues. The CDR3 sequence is CASSLGGGSIETQYF. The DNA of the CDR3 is TGTGCCAGCAGCTTAGGAGGGGGCTCGATAGAGACCCAGTACTTC.

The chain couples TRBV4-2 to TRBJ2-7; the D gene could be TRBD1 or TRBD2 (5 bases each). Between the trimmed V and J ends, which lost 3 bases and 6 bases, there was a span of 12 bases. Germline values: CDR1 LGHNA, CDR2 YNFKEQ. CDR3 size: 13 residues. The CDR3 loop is CASSHVGESEQYF. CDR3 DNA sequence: TGTGCCAGCAGCCATGTGGGGGAGTCCGAGCAGTACTTC.

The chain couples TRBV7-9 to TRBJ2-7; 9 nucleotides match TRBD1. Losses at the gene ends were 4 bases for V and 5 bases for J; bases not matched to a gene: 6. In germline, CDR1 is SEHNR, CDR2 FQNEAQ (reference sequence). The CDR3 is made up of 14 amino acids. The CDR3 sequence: CASSSGTGYNEQYV. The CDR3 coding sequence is TGTGCCAGCAGCTCAGGGACAGGGTATAACGAGCAGTACGTC.

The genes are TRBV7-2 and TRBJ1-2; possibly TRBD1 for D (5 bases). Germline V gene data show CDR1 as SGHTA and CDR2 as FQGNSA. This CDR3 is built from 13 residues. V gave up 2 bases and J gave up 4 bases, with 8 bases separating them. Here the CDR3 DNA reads TGTGCCAGCAGCTTATACGGGGCCTATGGCTACACCTTC. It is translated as CASSLYGAYGYTF.

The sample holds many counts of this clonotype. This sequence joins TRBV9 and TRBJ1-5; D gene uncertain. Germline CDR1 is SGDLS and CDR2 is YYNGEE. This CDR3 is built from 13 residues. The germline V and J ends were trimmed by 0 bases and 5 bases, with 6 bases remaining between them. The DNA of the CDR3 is TGTGCCAGCAGCGTAGGGGTGGATCAGCCCCAGCATTTT. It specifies CASSVGVDQPQHF.

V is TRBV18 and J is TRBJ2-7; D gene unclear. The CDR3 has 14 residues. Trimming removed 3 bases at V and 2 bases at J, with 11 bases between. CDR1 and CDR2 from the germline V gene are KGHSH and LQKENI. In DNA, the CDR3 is TGTGCCAGCTCACCTGGTCCAAGGGCCTACGAGCAGTACGTC. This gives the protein CASSPGPRAYEQYV.

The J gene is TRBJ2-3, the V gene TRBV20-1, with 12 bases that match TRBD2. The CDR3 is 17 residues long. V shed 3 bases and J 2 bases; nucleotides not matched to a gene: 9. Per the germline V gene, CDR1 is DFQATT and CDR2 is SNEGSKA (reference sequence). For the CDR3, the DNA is TGCAGTGCTAGGAGCCCTAGCGGGGGGGCTTACACAGATACGCAGTATTTT. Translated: CSARSPSGGAYTDTQYF.

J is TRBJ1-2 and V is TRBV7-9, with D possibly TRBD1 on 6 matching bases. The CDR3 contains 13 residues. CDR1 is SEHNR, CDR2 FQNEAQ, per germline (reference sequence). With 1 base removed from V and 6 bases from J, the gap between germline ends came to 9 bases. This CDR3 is CASSLGQVDGYTF. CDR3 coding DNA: TGTGCCAGCAGCTTAGGACAGGTCGATGGCTACACCTTC.